This paragraph reports one T cell receptor beta chain. This record belongs to a study of T cell responses to AZD1222 COVID-19 vaccine. The assay was immunoSEQ multiplex PCR, and TCRdb's table has in-frame clones only and misses some. The sample has fewer than 85,000 clones, around nine tenths seen once. This CDR3 comprises 13 residues. V was trimmed by 3 bases and J by 5 bases, leaving 10 bases between them. The receptor was isolated from an adult who received the AZD1222 COVID-19 vaccine. V gene TRBV12-3 or TRBV12-4 combines with J gene TRBJ1-2; tentatively, D is TRBD1 (5 bases). The input for sequencing was peripheral blood, taken 28 days after the second AZD1222 dose. In nucleotides, the CDR3 is TGTGCCAGCAGTTTTGAACAGGAATATGGCTACACCTTC. Translating it yields CASSFEQEYGYTF.